A single sample gave rise to the 22 T cell receptor beta chains below, sequenced in a study of a mutant IDH1 vaccine in newly diagnosed glioma. Time point in this sample: week 35, safety follow-up. Each vaccine dose was 300 ug of mutant IDH1 20-mer peptide, with topical imiquimod. The repertoire was sequenced with immunoSEQ multiplex PCR; TCRdb's copy has only in-frame clones and lacks some. This table has 43,000 or so clones, about 92% appearing once. No antigen has been identified for these receptors. Here the sequenced sample was PBMCs, taken from a glioma patient whose treatment included an IDH1 peptide vaccine. The origin of the receptors is a man between 50 and 59 years old with glioma.

The chain has TRBV9 and TRBJ2-3, with unresolved D. The CDR3 is made up of 12 amino acids. Trimming stripped 3 bases from V and 6 bases from J, with 8 bases between. Germline lookup yields CDR1 SGDLS and CDR2 YYNGEE. CDR3 coding DNA: TGTGCCAGCAGCGGCCCAATGGATACGCAGTATTTT. This translates into CASSGPMDTQYF.

This clone turned up a few times. The gene calls are TRBV2 and TRBJ1-2, with D tentatively TRBD1 (6 bases). Germline V lookup: CDR1 SNHLY, CDR2 FYNNEI. This CDR3 is built from 14 residues. Between the trimmed V and J ends, which lost 2 bases and 6 bases, there was a span of 13 bases. The CDR3 DNA sequence: TGTGCCAGCAGTGAATGGGGGGGCGCGAATGGCTACACCTTC. Amino acid sequence: CASSEWGGANGYTF.

The gene calls are TRBV7-3 and TRBJ2-2; no definite D call. V lost 3 bases to trimming and J lost 5 bases, with 7 bases between them. Germline-derived CDR1 and CDR2 are SGHTA and FQGTGA. This CDR3 spans 13 amino acids. This CDR3 reads CASSFSSTGELFF. The CDR3 DNA follows: TGTGCCAGCAGCTTCTCGAGTACCGGGGAGCTGTTTTTT. The whole variable domain, filled in from reference TRBV7-3 and TRBJ2-2, reads GAGVSQTPSNKVTEKGKYVELRCDPISGHTALYWYRQSLGQGPEFLIYFQGTGAADDSGLPNDRFFAVRPEGSVSTLKIQRTERGDSAVYLCASSFSSTGELFFGEGSRLTVL.

This clone came up once. The V call is TRBV5-6, the J call TRBJ1-1; 9 bases are a match to TRBD1. This CDR3 is 14 amino acids long. Germline values: CDR1 SGHDT, CDR2 YYEEEE. J lost 3 bases, V lost 4 bases, and 4 bases had no gene match. CDR3 in amino acids: CASSPGQGYTEAFF. Here the CDR3 DNA reads TGTGCCAGCAGCCCGGGACAGGGATACACTGAAGCTTTCTTT.

The chain combines TRBV6-1 with TRBJ1-3; 9 bases agree with TRBD1. This CDR3 contains 17 residues. V was clipped by 2 bases and J by 0 bases; unmatched bases: 5. Looked up from germline, CDR1 is MNHNS and CDR2 is SASEGT. CDR3 nucleotide sequence: TGTGCCAGCAGTGAAACCTGGACAGGGGACTCTGGAAACACCATATATTTT. It translates to CASSETWTGDSGNTIYF.

The CDR3 bases are TGTGCCAGCAGCTTAGTTGGCAGTGCCCTCGGAAACACCATATATTTT. It specifies CASSLVGSALGNTIYF. The V call is TRBV7-2, the J call TRBJ1-3; D remains ambiguous. Germline values: CDR1 SGHTA, CDR2 FQGNSA. V lost 1 base to trimming and J lost 4 bases, with 14 bases between them. This CDR3 contains 16 residues.

The chain links TRBV11-2 to TRBJ1-1; D unresolved. This CDR3 has 14 residues. Trimming took off 0 bases at V and 0 bases at J, with 5 bases between the two ends. In germline, CDR1 is SGHAT, CDR2 FQNNGV. This CDR3 is CASSLDPVNTEAFF. CDR3 nucleotides: TGTGCCAGCAGCTTAGACCCGGTGAACACTGAAGCTTTCTTT. The full variable domain, with the rest looked up from reference TRBV11-2 and TRBJ1-1, is EAGVAQSPRYKIIEKRQSVAFWCNPISGHATLYWYQQILGQGPKLLIQFQNNGVVDDSQLPKDRFSAERLKGVDSTLKIQPAKLEDSAVYLCASSLDPVNTEAFFGQGTRLTVV.

CDR3 region: CASSQGGVGTEAFF. The CDR3 DNA is TGTGCCAGCAGCCAGGGGGGGGTGGGGACTGAAGCTTTCTTT. V and J are TRBV7-2 and TRBJ1-1, with 7 bases matching TRBD1. This CDR3 contains 14 residues. V was clipped by 5 bases and J by 5 bases; unmatched bases: 8. Germline assignment: CDR1 SGHTA and CDR2 FQGNSA. Based on the CDR3 plus reference TRBV7-2 and TRBJ1-1, the full variable domain is GAGVSQSPSNKVTEKGKDVELRCDPISGHTALYWYRQSLGQGLEFLIYFQGNSAPDKSGLPSDRFSAERTGGSVSTLTIQRTQQEDSAVYLCASSQGGVGTEAFFGQGTRLTVV.

CDR3 bases: TGCGCCAGCAGCCAAGATCCAGATTGGGCTGAAGCTTTCTTT. Translated, it gives CASSQDPDWAEAFF. V and J are TRBV4-3 and TRBJ1-1; D is unresolved. The CDR3 has 14 amino acids. Germline CDR1 LGHNA, CDR2 YSLEER. The V gene lost 0 bases and the J gene lost 6 bases, with 11 bases spanning the gap.

CDR3 loop: CASSLSPIEGAFF. Here the CDR3 DNA reads TGTGCCAGCAGTTTATCGCCGATTGAGGGTGCTTTCTTT. The V call is TRBV27, the J call TRBJ1-1; D uncertain. V was clipped by 0 bases and J by 11 bases, with 13 bases between them. This CDR3 comprises 13 residues. Per the germline V gene, CDR1 is MNHEY and CDR2 is SMNVEV (reference sequence).

This chain joins TRBV7-9 and TRBJ2-5, with D perhaps TRBD2 (5 bases). Germline V gene sequence: CDR1 SEHNR, CDR2 FQNEAQ (reference sequence). The V and J ends lost 1 base and 2 bases respectively, with 11 bases between them. The CDR3 totals 15 residues. The CDR3 region has the DNA TGTGCCAGCAGCTTAGGGCTAGCAGCACAAGAGACCCAGTACTTC. Translated, it gives CASSLGLAAQETQYF.

This clone was recorded once. The genes are TRBV6-5 and TRBJ1-2, with a tentative D call TRBD1 (6 bases). CDR1 and CDR2 from the germline V gene are MNHEY and SVGAGI. V lost 5 bases, J lost 8 bases, and 21 bases lay in between. This CDR3 spans 15 amino acids. CDR3: CASSGGPRGMRGYTF. The CDR3 DNA sequence: TGTGCCAGCAGTGGCGGGCCAAGGGGGATGCGGGGCTACACCTTC.

V gene TRBV29-1 combines with J gene TRBJ1-2; D remains unclear. Germline V gene data show CDR1 as SQVTM and CDR2 as ANQGSEA. Trimming removed 0 bases from V and 2 bases from J, with 22 bases in between. CDR3 length: 18 residues. CDR3 sequence reads: CSVEDLPVGSSGNYGYTF. For the CDR3, the DNA is TGCAGCGTTGAAGATCTCCCGGTAGGATCATCGGGGAACTATGGCTACACCTTC.

V gene TRBV5-6 combines with J gene TRBJ1-2; 11 positions agree with TRBD1. This CDR3 spans 15 amino acids. The V gene end was trimmed by 5 bases and the J gene end by 6 bases; junction bases not matched to a gene: 9. Looked up from germline, CDR1 is SGHDT and CDR2 is YYEEEE. The DNA for the CDR3 is TGTGCCAGCAGTCGGACAGGGGGCGACGAAGATGGCTACACCTTC. Encoded protein: CASSRTGGDEDGYTF.

The genes are TRBV2 and TRBJ2-3; maybe TRBD2 (6 bases). The CDR3 has 16 residues. V lost 3 bases, J lost 5 bases, and 18 bases lay in between. Germline CDR1 SNHLY, CDR2 FYNNEI. The CDR3: CASSDPAGFGEDTQYF. The CDR3 bases are TGTGCCAGCAGTGATCCGGCGGGGTTCGGGGAAGATACGCAGTATTTT.

V usage is TRBV2 and J usage is TRBJ1-4, with unresolved D. The length of the CDR3 is 12 residues. Germline CDR1 and CDR2: SNHLY and FYNNEI. Trimming cost V 8 bases and J 8 bases, with 12 bases left between them. The CDR3 coding sequence is TGTGCCAGCGCGGCGAGGGTCGAAAAACTGTTTTTT. This sequence encodes CASAARVEKLFF.

The chain joins TRBV28 to TRBJ1-1, with D perhaps TRBD1 (6 bases). The germline V and J ends were trimmed by 5 bases and 4 bases, with 14 bases remaining between them. In germline, CDR1 is MDHEN, CDR2 SYDVKM. The CDR3 loop spans 14 amino acids. The CDR3 spells CASSTGQRVTEAFF. CDR3 DNA: TGTGCCAGCAGTACGGGACAACGGGTCACTGAAGCTTTCTTT.

The chain has TRBV7-9 and TRBJ1-2; D is ambiguous. This CDR3 has 12 amino acids. The ends were cut back, 5 bases at V and 4 bases at J, with 8 bases in the middle. Per the germline V gene, CDR1 is SEHNR and CDR2 is FQNEAQ (reference sequence). CDR3 nucleotide sequence: TGTGCCAGCAGCCCGGACTCCTATGGCTACACCTTC. Protein product: CASSPDSYGYTF.

In this sample, this clone turned up once. The chain uses TRBV19 and TRBJ1-1, with D maybe TRBD1 (5 bases). The germline V and J ends were trimmed by 3 bases and 1 base, with 9 bases remaining between them. The CDR3 has 14 residues. The germline V gene has CDR1 LNHDA and CDR2 SQIVND (reference sequence). The CDR3 nucleotides read TGTGCCAGTAGTATGGAGGGGACGAACACTGAAGCTTTCTTT. It codes for CASSMEGTNTEAFF.

The gene calls are TRBV7-9 and TRBJ2-3; 7 nucleotides align to TRBD2. CDR3 size: 14 residues. Germline V lookup: CDR1 SEHNR, CDR2 FQNEAQ (reference sequence). V trimming: 5 bases; J trimming: 3 bases; junction bases outside the gene matches: 5. The CDR3 bases are TGTGCCAGCAGCCGGGGGGAGCGGACAGATACGCAGTATTTT. Protein: CASSRGERTDTQYF.

The J gene is TRBJ1-4, the V gene TRBV7-9; D uncertain. Trimming cost V 4 bases and J 5 bases, with 5 bases left between them. The CDR3 spans 12 residues. Germline CDR1 and CDR2: SEHNR and FQNEAQ (reference sequence). CDR3 nucleotide sequence: TGTGCCAGCAGCTCTCTGAATGAAAAACTGTTTTTT. Its translation: CASSSLNEKLFF.

This chain uses TRBV28 with TRBJ2-7; a weak D match, TRBD2 (5 bases). This CDR3 spans 14 amino acids. The V end was cut by 4 bases, the J end by 9 bases, with 19 bases between. The germline CDR1 and CDR2 sequences are MDHEN and SYDVKM. The CDR3 loop reads CASSWAGPLVGQYF. Written as DNA, the CDR3 is TGTGCCAGCAGTTGGGCGGGCCCCCTTGTGGGGCAGTACTTC.